A single sample is the source of the 26 T cell receptor beta chains below, sequenced in a study of a mutant IDH1 vaccine in newly diagnosed glioma. These receptors lack a known antigen. Some clones are missing from TCRdb's copy, which holds only in-frame ones; the method was immunoSEQ multiplex PCR. Seen here are 90,000 to 100,000 clones, about nine tenths observed once, and the top ten hold 0.77%. The time point was: week 47, end of study. Doses of 300 ug of mutant IDH1 20-mer peptide were given with topical imiquimod. This material consisted of PBMCs, taken from a glioma patient whose treatment included an IDH1 peptide vaccine. These receptors all come from a woman aged 50 to 60 with glioma.

The rearrangement joins TRBV5-1 to TRBJ2-7, with D possibly matching TRBD1 (6 bases). There are 17 residues in the CDR3. Germline CDR1 reads SGHRS; CDR2 reads YFSETQ. The germline V and J ends were trimmed by 1 base and 3 bases, with 20 bases remaining between them. CDR3 amino acids: CASSLSLGDRSIYEQYF. CDR3 nucleotide sequence: TGCGCCAGCAGCTTGAGTCTCGGCGACAGGTCGATCTACGAGCAGTACTTC. The full variable domain, its missing parts supplied by reference TRBV5-1 and TRBJ2-7, is KAGVTQTPRYLIKTRGQQVTLSCSPISGHRSVSWYQQTPGQGLQFLFEYFSETQRNKGNFPGRFSGRQFSNSRSEMNVSTLELGDSALYLCASSLSLGDRSIYEQYFGPGTRLTVT.

This chain joins TRBV28 and TRBJ2-2; 9 nucleotides agree with TRBD2. In germline, CDR1 is MDHEN, CDR2 SYDVKM. This CDR3 has 15 residues. J gave up 7 bases and V 4 bases, and 7 bases lay outside the gene matches. This CDR3 reads CASSSLAGAGGELFF. In DNA, the CDR3 is TGTGCCAGCAGTTCTTTAGCGGGAGCTGGCGGGGAGCTGTTTTTT.

The chain links TRBV29-1 to TRBJ2-3, with D hard to call. The V end was cut by 5 bases, the J end by 2 bases, with 11 bases between. The CDR3 is 13 residues long. Germline V gene data show CDR1 as SQVTM and CDR2 as ANQGSEA. The CDR3 nucleotides are TGCAGCGTTAGGAAGCAGGACACAGATACGCAGTATTTT. This translates into CSVRKQDTDTQYF.

This clone has only a few counts. This chain uses TRBV7-9 with TRBJ2-7; 8 bases are shared with TRBD1. The V segment lost 4 bases and the J segment 5 bases; nucleotides outside the gene matches: 19. Per germline, CDR1 SEHNR and CDR2 FQNEAQ (reference sequence). The CDR3 has 18 amino acids. The CDR3 is CASSSRGLRGRGPDEQYF. The CDR3 nucleotides are TGTGCCAGCAGCTCGAGGGGACTTCGGGGCAGGGGGCCCGACGAGCAGTACTTC.

The chain is built from TRBV10-1 and TRBJ2-2; 8 nucleotides line up with TRBD1. This CDR3 region has 14 residues. V shed 3 bases and J 6 bases; nucleotides not matched to a gene: 3. CDR1 is WNHNN and CDR2 is SYGVQD in the germline V gene (reference sequence). The CDR3 DNA sequence: TGCGCCAGCAGTGACAGGGGGCGGGCCGGGGAGCTGTTTTTT. It translates to CASSDRGRAGELFF.

This chain connects TRBV5-4 to TRBJ2-3; TRBD1 might be the D (5 bases). The CDR3 loop spans 15 amino acids. The germline V and J ends were trimmed by 0 bases and 1 base, with 9 bases remaining between them. Germline V gene sequence: CDR1 SGHNT, CDR2 YYREEE (reference sequence). In nucleotides, the CDR3 is TGTGCCAGCAGCTTGGAGGACACCCGCACAGATACGCAGTATTTT. Protein sequence: CASSLEDTRTDTQYF.

CDR3 protein: CAISPGAAGKNIQYF. CDR3 coding DNA: TGTGCCATCAGCCCAGGGGCAGCGGGAAAAAACATTCAGTACTTC. J is TRBJ2-4 and V is TRBV10-3; maybe TRBD2 (7 bases). CDR3 length: 15 residues. V was clipped by 6 bases and J by 4 bases, with 16 bases between them. Germline V gene lookup returns CDR1 ENHRY and CDR2 SYGVKD.

The chain is built from TRBV5-4 and TRBJ2-2, with 10 bases aligning to TRBD1. The V segment lost 1 base and the J segment 7 bases; nucleotides outside the gene matches: 10. The CDR3 length is 17 residues. Germline assignment: CDR1 SGHNT and CDR2 YYREEE (reference sequence). The CDR3 region is CASSLSPWTGGSGELFF. Written as DNA, the CDR3 is TGTGCCAGCAGCTTGTCACCTTGGACAGGGGGAAGCGGGGAGCTGTTTTTT.

The V and J genes are TRBV2 and TRBJ1-5; 7 bases align to TRBD1. The CDR3 loop spans 17 amino acids. From germline, CDR1 is SNHLY and CDR2 FYNNEI. The V segment lost 3 bases and the J segment 2 bases; nucleotides outside the gene matches: 10. CDR3 amino acids: CASSDGQEGAGNQPQHF. The CDR3 DNA follows: TGTGCCAGCAGTGACGGGCAGGAGGGGGCGGGCAATCAGCCCCAGCATTTT. Looking up the rest from reference TRBV2 and TRBJ1-5 gives the full variable domain: EPEVTQTPSHQVTQMGQEVILRCVPISNHLYFYWYRQILGQKVEFLVSFYNNEISEKSEIFDDQFSVERPDGSNFTLKIRSTKLEDSAMYFCASSDGQEGAGNQPQHFGDGTRLSIL.

DNA for the CDR3: TGTGCCAGCAGCGTAGGGGGACAGGGTGACTCACCCCTCCACTTT. Amino acid sequence: CASSVGGQGDSPLHF. The V and J genes are TRBV9 and TRBJ1-6; TRBD1 aligns across 9 bases. Losses at the gene ends were 0 bases for V and 10 bases for J; bases not matched to a gene: 5. The germline V gene encodes CDR1 SGDLS and CDR2 YYNGEE. CDR3 length: 15 residues.

V usage is TRBV28 and J usage is TRBJ2-5; TRBD1 aligns across 9 bases. Germline V gives CDR1 MDHEN, CDR2 SYDVKM. V gave up 6 bases and J gave up 5 bases; unmatched junction bases: 1. This CDR3 has 12 amino acids. CDR3 amino acids: CASSGTGETQYF. CDR3 DNA sequence: TGTGCCAGCAGCGGGACAGGGGAGACCCAGTACTTC.

The chain couples TRBV5-4 to TRBJ2-3; 7 bases are shared with TRBD2. CDR1 and CDR2 (germline): SGHNT, YYREEE (reference sequence). Trimming at V came to 4 bases and at J to 5 bases, leaving 13 bases not matched to a gene. The CDR3 consists of 16 residues. The CDR3 nucleotides are TGTGCCAGCAGCAAACCAACTAGCGTTGATGAAGATACGCAGTATTTT. As protein: CASSKPTSVDEDTQYF.

The chain has TRBV6-1 and TRBJ2-7, with no clear D. The CDR3 has 13 residues. CDR1 and CDR2 (germline): MNHNS, SASEGT. V lost 7 bases to trimming and J lost 5 bases, with 15 bases between them. CDR3 region: CASNLGRMNEQYF. Written as DNA, the CDR3 is TGTGCCAGCAATCTGGGCAGGATGAACGAGCAGTACTTC.

V is TRBV11-1 and J is TRBJ2-7; tentatively, D is TRBD1 (5 bases). The V end was cut by 4 bases, the J end by 0 bases, with 19 bases between. CDR1 and CDR2 from the germline V gene are SGHAT and FQDESV (reference sequence). The CDR3 totals 17 residues. The CDR3 reads CASSSGRVETISYEQYF. The CDR3 nucleotides read TGTGCCAGCAGCTCTGGCAGGGTAGAGACAATCTCCTACGAGCAGTACTTC.

The chain carries TRBV19 and TRBJ2-4; TRBD2 matches at 7 bases. There are 17 residues in the CDR3. J lost 0 bases, V lost 7 bases, and 12 bases had no gene match. Germline V lookup: CDR1 LNHDA, CDR2 SQIVND (reference sequence). The CDR3: CASMGIAGLLAKNIQYF. The CDR3 DNA sequence: TGTGCCAGTATGGGGATAGCGGGTTTATTAGCCAAAAACATTCAGTACTTC.

The chain couples TRBV2 to TRBJ2-7, with 8 nucleotides matching TRBD1. The CDR3 totals 15 residues. Germline V gene data show CDR1 as SNHLY and CDR2 as FYNNEI. Losses at the gene ends were 5 bases for V and 6 bases for J; bases not matched to a gene: 12. CDR3 DNA: TGTGCCAGCAGTTCTAGGACAGGGTCCCTCCTCGAGCAGTACTTC. Its translation is CASSSRTGSLLEQYF.

The CDR3 nucleotides read TGTGCCATCGGGGATTACTCAGGGGGTTCGGAGGCAGATACGCAGTATTTT. Protein sequence: CAIGDYSGGSEADTQYF. The chain recombines TRBV10-3 with TRBJ2-3; TRBD1 matches at 7 bases. Germline CDR1 is ENHRY and CDR2 is SYGVKD. V gave up 8 bases and J gave up 4 bases; unmatched junction bases: 18. This CDR3 has 17 residues.

This rearrangement joins TRBV27 to TRBJ1-4; D is uncertain. V was clipped by 5 bases and J by 0 bases, with 13 bases between them. Germline loops: CDR1 MNHEY, CDR2 SMNVEV (reference sequence). The CDR3 totals 16 residues. The CDR3 region has the DNA TGTGCCAGCAGTCCCTCCGGTTTCCCAACTAATGAAAAACTGTTTTTT. Translating it yields CASSPSGFPTNEKLFF.

Here the CDR3 DNA reads TGTGCCAGCAGCCAAGGTCGGGGGTATGGCTACACCTTC. It specifies CASSQGRGYGYTF. The V call is TRBV14, the J call TRBJ1-2; maybe TRBD1 (5 bases). Trimming removed 1 base at V and 5 bases at J, with 8 bases between. Germline-derived CDR1 and CDR2 are SGHDN and FVKESK. There are 13 residues in the CDR3.

The chain has TRBV5-1 and TRBJ1-6; no clear D gene. The CDR3 covers 16 residues. Germline-derived CDR1 and CDR2 are SGHRS and YFSETQ. V lost 1 base to trimming and J lost 0 bases, with 8 bases between them. The CDR3 is CASSLRESSYNSPLHF. In DNA form, the CDR3 reads TGCGCCAGCAGCTTGCGGGAGAGCTCCTATAATTCACCCCTCCACTTT. The full variable domain, rest sourced from reference TRBV5-1 and TRBJ1-6, is KAGVTQTPRYLIKTRGQQVTLSCSPISGHRSVSWYQQTPGQGLQFLFEYFSETQRNKGNFPGRFSGRQFSNSRSEMNVSTLELGDSALYLCASSLRESSYNSPLHFGNGTRLTVT.

This chain uses TRBV11-3 with TRBJ2-4; D possibly corresponds to TRBD2 (5 bases). The CDR3 covers 15 residues. The V and J ends lost 1 base and 5 bases respectively, with 12 bases between them. Germline V gives CDR1 SGHNT, CDR2 YENEEA. The DNA of the CDR3 is TGTGCCAGCAGCTTAGGCGGGCCAACCGAAAACATTCAGTACTTC. Translation gives CASSLGGPTENIQYF.

J is TRBJ2-5 and V is TRBV7-9, with 9 bases identical to TRBD2. With the DNA end fitting TRBJ2-7 better, the J assignment may be wrong. This CDR3 spans 16 amino acids. The germline CDR1 and CDR2 sequences are SEHNR and FQNEAQ (reference sequence). CDR3 DNA sequence: TGTGCCAGCAGCTTAGTCCAGCGGGGGGACTCCTACGAGCAGTACTTC. It yields the protein CASSLVQRGDSYEQYF.

The chain couples TRBV6-1 to TRBJ1-1; 10 bases are a match to TRBD1. CDR1 and CDR2 from the germline V gene are MNHNS and SASEGT. The trim removed 5 bases at V and 5 bases at J, leaving 8 bases unmatched. The CDR3 has 15 residues. In nucleotides, the CDR3 is TGTGCCAGCAGTATAACCGGGACAGGGGAGACTGAAGCTTTCTTT. Translated, it gives CASSITGTGETEAFF.

The chain employs TRBV4-1 and TRBJ2-7; D may be TRBD1 (6 bases). Trimming stripped 0 bases from V and 7 bases from J, with 16 bases between. The germline CDR1 and CDR2 sequences are MGHRA and YSYEKL. This CDR3 has 15 amino acids. The CDR3 bases are TGCGCCAGCAGCCAAGATAGGGCAGGGGCCTGGGAGCAGTACTTC. As protein: CASSQDRAGAWEQYF.

The V gene is TRBV7-8, the J gene TRBJ2-1, with D perhaps matching TRBD1 (6 bases). Germline CDR1 is SGHVS and CDR2 is FQNEAQ. The germline V and J ends were trimmed by 5 bases and 0 bases, with 14 bases remaining between them. CDR3 size: 16 residues. The CDR3 spells CASSQVGTYSYNEQFF. The DNA for the CDR3 is TGTGCCAGCAGCCAAGTCGGGACATACTCCTACAATGAGCAGTTCTTC.

The V gene is TRBV10-3, the J gene TRBJ2-3, with 8 bases aligning to TRBD2. CDR1 is ENHRY, CDR2 SYGVKD, per germline. V gave up 0 bases and J gave up 6 bases; unmatched junction bases: 2. This CDR3 contains 14 residues. The CDR3 DNA follows: TGTGCCATCAGTGAGTCACTAGCGGAGGATACGCAGTATTTT. It specifies CAISESLAEDTQYF.